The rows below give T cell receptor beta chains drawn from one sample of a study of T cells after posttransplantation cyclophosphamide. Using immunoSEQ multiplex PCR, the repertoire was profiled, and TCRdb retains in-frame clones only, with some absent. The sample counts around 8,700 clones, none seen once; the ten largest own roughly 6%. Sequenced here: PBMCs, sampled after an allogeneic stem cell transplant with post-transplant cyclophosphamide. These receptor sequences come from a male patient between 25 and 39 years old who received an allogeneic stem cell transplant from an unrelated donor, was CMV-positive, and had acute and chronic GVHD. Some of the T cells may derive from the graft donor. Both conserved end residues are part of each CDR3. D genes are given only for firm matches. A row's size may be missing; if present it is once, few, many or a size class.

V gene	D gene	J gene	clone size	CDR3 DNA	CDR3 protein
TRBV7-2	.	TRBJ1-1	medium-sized	TGTGCCAGCAGCCCTTGGGGGGGGAACACTGAAGCTTTCTTT	CASSPWGGNTEAFF
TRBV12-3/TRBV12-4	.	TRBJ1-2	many	TGTGCCAGCAGTTCGCCTGGGCATGGCTACACCTTC	CASSSPGHGYTF
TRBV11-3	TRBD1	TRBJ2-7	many	TGTGCCAGCAGCTTAGAAATGGTGGGGACAGGGTCCTACGAGCAGTACTTC	CASSLEMVGTGSYEQYF
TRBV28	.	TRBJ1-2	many	TGTGCCAGCAGATCAACCGGGGGGGACCTAGCCTCTGGCTATGGCTACACCTTC	CASRSTGGDLASGYGYTF
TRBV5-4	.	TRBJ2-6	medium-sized	TGTGCCAGCAGCCTCTCCCGGGGTATCTCTGGGGCCAACGTCCTGACTTTC	CASSLSRGISGANVLTF
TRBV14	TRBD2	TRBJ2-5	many	TGTGCCAGCAGCCAAAGAGGCGGGGGGGGAGAGACCCAGTACTTC	CASSQRGGGGETQYF
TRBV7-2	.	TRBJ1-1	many	TGTGCCAGCAGCTTACGCGGGAACACTGAAGCTTTCTTT	CASSLRGNTEAFF
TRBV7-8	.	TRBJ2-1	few	TGTGCCAGCAGCTTACGTGCCGGGGGTAGCCGGGATGAGCAGTTCTTC	CASSLRAGGSRDEQFF
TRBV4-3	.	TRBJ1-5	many	TGCGCCAGCAGCCAAGAAGGGGGATATCAGCCCCAGCATTTT	CASSQEGGYQPQHF
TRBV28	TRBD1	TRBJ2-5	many	TGTGCCAGCAGCCAAGGATCGGGACAGGGGACCCAAGAGACCCAGTACTTC	CASSQGSGQGTQETQYF
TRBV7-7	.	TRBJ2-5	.	TGTGCTAGCAGCCGAGAGGGCAGGCTTGAGACCCAGTACTTC	CASSREGRLETQYF
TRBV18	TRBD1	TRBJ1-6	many	TGTGCCAGCTCACCGGAGGGGACAGGGGGCTTGGGTTCACCCCTCCACTTT	CASSPEGTGGLGSPLHF
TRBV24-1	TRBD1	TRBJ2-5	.	TGTGCCACCAGTGATTTCGACAGGGATGAGACCCAGTACTTC	CATSDFDRDETQYF
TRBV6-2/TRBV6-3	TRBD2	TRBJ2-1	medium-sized	TGTGCCAGCAGGGCACTAGCGGGGTCCCCTGAGCAGTTCTTC	CASRALAGSPEQFF
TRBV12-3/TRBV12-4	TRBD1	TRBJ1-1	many	TGTGCCAGCAGTCCAGGGGGCTTGGGAACTTTCTTT	CASSPGGLGTFF
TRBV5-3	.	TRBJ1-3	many	TGTGCCAGCCAGGGAGGACATTTATATTTT	CASQGGHLYF
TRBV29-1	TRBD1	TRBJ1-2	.	TGCAGCGTTAAGGGACAGAGCTATGGCTACACCTTC	CSVKGQSYGYTF
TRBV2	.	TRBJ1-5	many	TGTGCCAGCAGAGAGGGGGAGGTTAGCAATCAGCCCCAGCATTTT	CASREGEVSNQPQHF
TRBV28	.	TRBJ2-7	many	TGTGCCAGCAGTTTTCTTGTATCGGTCCCCGAGCAGTACTTC	CASSFLVSVPEQYF